This T cell receptor beta chain came from a study of blood T cell repertoires in COVID-19. The wider study: From the United States, Italy and Spain came samples of acute and convalescent COVID-19.

Sequenced by immunoSEQ multiplex PCR; TCRdb stores in-frame clones only, minus some. The sample lists fewer than 350,000 clones; around 90% were seen once. The germline gives CDR1 SGDLS, CDR2 YYNGEE. The CDR3 totals 15 residues. V lost 0 bases and J lost 4; bases outside the gene matches: 3. Which cohort a participant joined came from the clinical history participants gave. Recovery among Cohort 3 donors was established by two negative PCRs, clearance, or symptom resolution. The source is a man in his sixties who had recovered from COVID-19. Material for sequencing was PBMCs or T cells enriched from blood (not recorded which). The chain links TRBV9 to TRBJ1-2, with 10 bases aligning to TRBD1. This CDR3 is CASSVEGQGSYGYTF. In nucleotides, the CDR3 is TGTGCCAGCAGCGTAGAGGGACAGGGGAGCTATGGCTACACCTTC.